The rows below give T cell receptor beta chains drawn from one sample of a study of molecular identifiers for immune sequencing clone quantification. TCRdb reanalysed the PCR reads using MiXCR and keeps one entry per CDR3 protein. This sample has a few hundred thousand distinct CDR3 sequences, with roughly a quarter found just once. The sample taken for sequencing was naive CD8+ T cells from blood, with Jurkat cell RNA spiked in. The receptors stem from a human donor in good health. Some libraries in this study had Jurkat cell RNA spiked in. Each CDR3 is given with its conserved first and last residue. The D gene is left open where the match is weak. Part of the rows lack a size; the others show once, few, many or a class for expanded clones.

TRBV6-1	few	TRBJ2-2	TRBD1	CASSTKQGAGAGELFF	TGTGCCAGCAGCACGAAGCAGGGGGCGGGTGCCGGGGAGCTGTTTTTT
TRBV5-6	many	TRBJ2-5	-	CASSERDIQETQYF	TGTGCCAGCAGCGAGAGGGACATCCAAGAGACCCAGTACTTC
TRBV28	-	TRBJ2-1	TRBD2	CASSPLAGPRNEQFF	TGTGCCAGCAGTCCTTTAGCGGGACCCCGAAATGAGCAGTTCTTC
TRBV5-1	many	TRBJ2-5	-	CASSLGFEETQYF	TGCGCCAGCAGCTTGGGCTTTGAGGAGACCCAGTACTTC
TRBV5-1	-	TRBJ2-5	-	CASSPDRGSGLAPYETQYF	TGCGCCAGCAGCCCCGACAGGGGGTCCGGACTAGCGCCCTATGAGACCCAGTACTTC
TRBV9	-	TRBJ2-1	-	CACSVAVTSSNEQFF	TGTGCCTGCAGCGTAGCTGTGACTTCTTCCAATGAGCAGTTCTTC
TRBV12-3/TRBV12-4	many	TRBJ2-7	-	CASSLGQGPAYEQYF	TGTGCCAGCAGTTTAGGTCAGGGCCCTGCCTACGAGCAGTACTTC
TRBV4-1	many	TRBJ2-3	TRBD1	CASSQVPGQGADTQYF	TGCGCCAGCAGCCAAGTACCGGGACAGGGTGCAGATACGCAGTATTTT
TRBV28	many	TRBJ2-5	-	CASSLKSPLDQETQYF	TGTGCCAGCAGTTTAAAGAGTCCCCTCGATCAAGAGACCCAGTACTTC
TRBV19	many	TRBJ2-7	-	CASSIGSYEQYF	TGTGCCAGTAGTATTGGTAGCTACGAGCAGTACTTC
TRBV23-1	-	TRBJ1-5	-	CASSHSQVHNQPQHF	TGCGCCAGCAGTCACTCACAAGTTCACAATCAGCCCCAGCATTTT
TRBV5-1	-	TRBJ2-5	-	CASSSGPLGDLETQYF	TGCGCCAGCAGCTCCGGGCCTCTAGGTGATTTGGAGACCCAGTACTTC
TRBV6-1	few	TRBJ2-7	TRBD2	CASETSGSSYEQYF	TGTGCCAGCGAGACTAGCGGGAGCTCCTACGAGCAGTACTTC
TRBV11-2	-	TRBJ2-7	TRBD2	CASSLVGILAGSPDYEQYF	TGTGCCAGCAGCTTAGTTGGGATACTAGCGGGGAGCCCGGATTACGAGCAGTACTTC
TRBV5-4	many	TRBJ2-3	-	CASSLGLATDTQYF	TGTGCCAGCAGCTTGGGGCTAGCGACAGATACGCAGTATTTT
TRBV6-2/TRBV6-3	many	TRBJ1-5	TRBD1	CASRSGGWNQPQHF	TGTGCCAGCAGATCAGGGGGATGGAATCAGCCCCAGCATTTT
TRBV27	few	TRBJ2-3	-	CASSLDRDPDTQYF	TGTGCCAGCAGTTTAGATCGGGACCCAGATACGCAGTATTTT
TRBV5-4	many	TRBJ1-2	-	CASSFGGDNYGYTF	TGTGCCAGCAGCTTTGGGGGGGACAACTATGGCTACACCTTC
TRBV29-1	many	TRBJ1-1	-	CSVDWQNTEAFF	TGCAGCGTTGACTGGCAGAACACTGAAGCTTTCTTT
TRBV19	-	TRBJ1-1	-	CASNWGGTEAFF	TGTGCCAGTAATTGGGGAGGCACTGAAGCTTTCTTT
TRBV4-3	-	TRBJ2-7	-	CASSQGRQVAYEQYF	TGCGCCAGCAGCCAGGGCCGACAGGTAGCCTACGAGCAGTACTTC
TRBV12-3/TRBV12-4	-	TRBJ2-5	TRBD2	CASSPLAELGAQYF	TGTGCCAGCAGTCCTCTAGCGGAACTCGGGGCCCAGTACTTC
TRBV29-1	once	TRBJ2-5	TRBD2	CSVERGAGGPQAPQYF	TGCAGCGTTGAAAGAGGCGCGGGGGGCCCACAAGCGCCCCAGTACTTC
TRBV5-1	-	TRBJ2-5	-	CASSSGQIQGTQYF	TGCGCCAGCAGCTCCGGACAGATTCAAGGGACCCAGTACTTC
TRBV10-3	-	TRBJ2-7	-	CAISENRVIADEQYF	TGTGCCATCAGTGAGAACAGGGTCATAGCCGACGAGCAGTACTTC